The clone carrying this TCR beta chain was counted ten times or more. Its antigen is unknown. The CDR3 contains 14 residues. V lost 0 bases and J 4 bases, leaving 9 bases between the germline ends. Germline lookup yields CDR1 LGHDT and CDR2 YNNKEL (reference sequence). This record comes from a study of CD8 T cells in ankylosing spondylitis. General study findings and limits: The study identified a TCR beta motif of roughly eight highly homologous variants that appeared characteristic of ankylosing spondylitis blood.

TCRdb ran MiXCR on the 5' RACE reads and lists one entry per CDR3 protein. The sample contains about 210,000 distinct CDR3 sequences, just under 7.5% of which appear only once. Sequencing input: blood, either unsorted or a sorted T cell fraction (not recorded which). This TCR was sampled from a male donor with ankylosing spondylitis. The chain is built from TRBV3-1 and TRBJ1-1; D possibly corresponds to TRBD1 (6 bases). CDR3 nucleotides: TGTGCCAGCAGCCAAGATCCCAGGGGCACTGAAGCTTTCTTT. This codes for CASSQDPRGTEAFF.